The rows below give T cell receptor beta chains drawn from one sample of a study of cytomegalovirus exposure and HLA in healthy donors. The repertoire was sequenced with immunoSEQ multiplex PCR; TCRdb's copy has only in-frame clones and lacks some. The data show roughly 65,000 clones, and the top ten clones hold approximately 16%. The specimen sequenced was PBMCs. The origin of the receptors is a boy younger than 18 in good health and CMV-seronegative. The CDR3 runs from the conserved cysteine through the conserved F or W. The D gene is left open where the match is weak.

j_call v_call d_call cdr3_aa cdr3_nt
TRBJ2-2 TRBV10-3 NA CAITGTPNTGELFF TGTGCCATCACCGGGACACCCAACACCGGGGAGCTGTTTTTT
TRBJ1-6 TRBV28 TRBD1 CASGGTRGRNSPLHF TGTGCCAGTGGGGGGACCAGGGGGCGGAATTCACCCCTCCACTTT
TRBJ1-1 TRBV6-1 NA CASSEYRGNTEAFF TGTGCCAGCAGTGAATATAGGGGGAACACTGAAGCTTTCTTT
TRBJ1-5 TRBV28 NA CASTTEGFNQPQHF TGTGCCAGCACCACCGAGGGCTTCAATCAGCCCCAGCATTTT
TRBJ2-1 TRBV5-1 TRBD2 CASSLESGGVNEQFF TGCGCCAGCAGCTTGGAATCGGGGGGGGTGAATGAGCAGTTCTTC
TRBJ1-2 TRBV5-6 TRBD1 CASSFFSGGEGYTF TGTGCCAGCAGCTTTTTCTCAGGGGGCGAGGGCTACACCTTC
TRBJ1-1 TRBV4-2 NA CASSQDRGNTEAFF TGTGCCAGCAGCCAAGACAGGGGGAACACTGAAGCTTTCTTT
TRBJ2-3 TRBV18 NA CASSPGLADTDTQYF TGTGCCAGCTCACCGGGACTGGCAGACACAGATACGCAGTATTTT
TRBJ2-3 TRBV6-5 NA CASSYTPNGDTDTQYF TGTGCCAGCAGTTACACCCCAAACGGGGACACAGATACGCAGTATTTT
TRBJ1-1 TRBV18 NA CASSPPAVMNTEAFF TGTGCCAGCTCACCACCGGCGGTTATGAACACTGAAGCTTTCTTT
TRBJ1-5 TRBV9 NA CASSGGQEFYSNQPQHF TGTGCCAGCAGCGGTGGACAAGAGTTCTATAGCAATCAGCCCCAGCATTTT
TRBJ2-7 TRBV6-1 NA CASYSEGDYEQYF TGTGCCAGCTATTCTGAGGGTGACTACGAGCAGTACTTC
TRBJ2-5 TRBV9 NA CASSVGDTHGETQYF TGTGCCAGCAGCGTAGGGGACACCCACGGCGAGACCCAGTACTTC
TRBJ2-1 TRBV2 TRBD2 CASSELAGDDEQFF TGTGCCAGCAGTGAGCTAGCGGGAGATGATGAGCAGTTCTTC
TRBJ1-5 TRBV30 NA CAWSPGVGNQPQHF TGTGCCTGGAGTCCCGGGGTGGGCAATCAGCCCCAGCATTTT
TRBJ1-3 TRBV29-1 NA CSVASGNTIYF TGCAGCGTTGCGTCTGGAAACACCATATATTTT
TRBJ2-1 TRBV7-6 TRBD1 CASSHRNIKDRDEQFF TGTGCCAGCAGCCACAGAAACATAAAAGACAGGGATGAGCAGTTCTTC
TRBJ2-3 TRBV7-2 TRBD2 CASSLQAGEGDTQYF TGTGCCAGCAGCTTACAGGCGGGGGAGGGAGATACGCAGTATTTT
TRBJ1-3 TRBV15 NA CATSSSSGNTIYF TGTGCCACCAGCTCTAGTTCTGGAAACACCATATATTTT
TRBJ1-4 TRBV29-1 NA CSVEGPGDEKLFF TGCAGCGTTGAAGGGCCGGGGGACGAAAAACTGTTTTTT
TRBJ2-1 TRBV6-5 TRBD2 CASSPLAGGNNEQFF TGTGCCAGCAGTCCACTAGCGGGGGGGAACAATGAGCAGTTCTTC
TRBJ1-6 TRBV2 NA CASNTGGELSPLHF TGTGCCAGCAATACTGGCGGGGAACTTTCACCCCTCCACTTT
TRBJ2-1 TRBV6-1 TRBD1 CASGGTGGNYGQFF TGTGCCAGCGGGGGGACAGGGGGGAACTATGGGCAGTTCTTC
TRBJ1-5 TRBV30 TRBD1 CAWSAPGQGHLGPQHF TGTGCCTGGAGTGCACCGGGACAGGGGCATTTAGGGCCCCAGCATTTT
TRBJ2-3 TRBV18 NA CATSRGTDTQYF TGTGCCACCTCCCGCGGCACAGATACGCAGTATTTT
TRBJ2-2 TRBV6-1 NA CASSEWGRGYTGELFF TGTGCCAGCAGTGAATGGGGGAGGGGGTACACCGGGGAGCTGTTTTTT
TRBJ1-2 TRBV7-9 TRBD1 CASSTGQGEGYGYTF TGTGCCAGCAGCACCGGACAGGGGGAGGGCTATGGCTACACCTTC
TRBJ1-2 TRBV29-1 NA CSVEGGGYGYTF TGCAGCGTTGAGGGGGGGGGCTATGGCTACACCTTC
TRBJ2-1 TRBV6-5 TRBD2 CASIAGVSWGNEQFF TGTGCCAGCATCGCGGGAGTTTCCTGGGGCAATGAGCAGTTCTTC
TRBJ1-5 TRBV7-6 TRBD1 CASSLESGTVGNQPQHF TGTGCCAGCAGCTTAGAATCGGGGACAGTCGGCAATCAGCCCCAGCATTTT
TRBJ2-2 TRBV10-1 TRBD1 CASKGQGAGGELFF TGCGCCAGCAAGGGGCAGGGGGCCGGCGGGGAGCTGTTTTTT
TRBJ2-5 TRBV11-2 NA CASSQAGERETQYF TGTGCCAGCAGCCAGGCAGGGGAAAGGGAGACCCAGTACTTC
TRBJ2-3 TRBV11-2 TRBD2 CASSGLAGGGDTQYF TGTGCCAGCAGCGGACTAGCGGGGGGAGGAGATACGCAGTATTTT
TRBJ2-7 TRBV5-8 NA CASSLLIPYEQYF TGTGCCAGCAGCTTGTTAATCCCTTACGAGCAGTACTTC
TRBJ2-3 TRBV5-1 TRBD2 CASSPIPGLAGEGSTDTQYF TGCGCCAGCAGCCCTATTCCGGGACTAGCGGGAGAAGGGAGCACAGATACGCAGTATTTT
TRBJ1-1 TRBV4-3 TRBD1 CASSQELGDRGSEAFF TGCGCCAGCAGCCAAGAATTAGGGGACAGGGGATCGGAGGCTTTCTTT
TRBJ2-7 TRBV18 NA CASSPPWSSYEQYF TGTGCCAGCTCACCCCCGTGGAGCTCCTACGAGCAGTACTTC
TRBJ2-1 TRBV5-1 TRBD1 CASSLAPGQGRNEQFF TGCGCCAGCAGCTTGGCTCCGGGACAGGGGCGGAATGAGCAGTTCTTC
TRBJ1-1 TRBV13 NA CASSLRGGEAFF TGTGCCAGCAGCTTACGGGGGGGAGAGGCTTTCTTT
TRBJ2-5 TRBV5-6 NA CASSLGGQETQYF TGTGCCAGCAGCTTGGGAGGCCAAGAGACCCAGTACTTC
TRBJ2-7 TRBV28 NA CASISLAHEQYF TGTGCCAGCATATCCCTAGCCCACGAGCAGTACTTC
TRBJ2-1 TRBV29-1 NA CSVVFGLHGEQFF TGCAGCGTTGTTTTCGGGTTGCATGGCGAGCAGTTCTTC
TRBJ2-1 TRBV19 TRBD2 CASSIGGAGRVYNEQFF TGTGCCAGTAGTATAGGCGGGGCGGGGAGGGTATACAATGAGCAGTTCTTC